Listed here is a single TCR beta chain. Antigen specificity is unknown. The CDR3 is made up of 19 amino acids. V shed 3 bases and J 6 bases; nucleotides not matched to a gene: 21. The germline V gene encodes CDR1 SGDLS and CDR2 YYNGEE. The data stem from a study of cytomegalovirus exposure and HLA in healthy donors. In the study overall: An earlier analysis found some 100 million unique TCR beta sequences from about 190 million T cells. Findings of the study overall: Earlier analysis looked at TCR beta V segments, and most were productive about 87% or about 30% of the time.

The primer mix had 60 Vbeta and 13 Jbeta primers. TCRdb's copy holds only in-frame clones and misses some; the assay was immunoSEQ multiplex PCR. The sample has some 110,000 clones; around 73% are singletons. The receptor was isolated from a man aged 60 to 69 in good health and CMV-seropositive. This chain connects TRBV9 to TRBJ1-1; TRBD1 matches 9 bases. Sequenced sample: PBMCs. CDR3 coding DNA: TGTGCCAGCAGCGGAAGTGGATCGGGACAGGGAGCTCTGAAGGCTGAAGCTTTCTTT. It yields the protein CASSGSGSGQGALKAEAFF.